This T cell receptor beta chain was found in a study of T-cell reconstitution after alpha-beta-depleted transplantation in children. This clonotype was counted many times. The antigen is undetermined. Notes on the study in general: Reportedly, alpha-beta T cells present about two months post-transplant originated from several hundred expanded clones of graft origin.

It was with unique molecular identifiers that the TCRbeta library was prepared. TCRdb used MiXCR to reprocess the PCR reads, holding one entry per CDR3 protein. The sample includes approximately 300,000 distinct CDR3 sequences, about 9.5% seen only once; the top ten take roughly 7.1%. The sequence derives from a boy in the first two years of life with acute myeloid leukemia, due to receive a stem cell transplant. The sample here was PBMCs, taken before TCRalphabeta/CD19-depleted stem cell transplant.

This CDR3 reads CASSQDLDSGLPKDTQYF. As DNA, the CDR3 is TGCGCCAGCAGCCAAGATCTAGATAGCGGGCTACCCAAAGATACGCAGTATTTT. This rearrangement joins TRBV4-1 to TRBJ2-3; TRBD2 matches 7 bases. The trim removed 0 bases at V and 5 bases at J, leaving 14 bases unmatched. The CDR3 runs to 18 residues. Germline loops: CDR1 MGHRA, CDR2 YSYEKL.